The 5 T cell receptor beta chains below were found in one sample sequenced in a study of blood T cells in healthy people across ages. It was with a sample-barcoded 5' primer and a J-beta primer mix that a second PCR of about 7 to 12 cycles was run. TCRdb re-derived calls from the 5' RACE reads in MiXCR, one entry per CDR3 protein. The data hold 1.5 million to 1.9 million distinct CDR3 sequences, with roughly 43% observed a single time. Sequenced input: blood. The origin of the receptors is a woman aged 18-35 years in good health.

CDR3 sequence (DNA): TGCGCCAGCAGCTTTAGGGGGATCGGCAATGAGCAGTACTTC. Its translation is CASSFRGIGNEQYF. V gene TRBV5-1 combines with J gene TRBJ2-5, with D tentatively TRBD1 (6 bases). Germline V gene sequence: CDR1 SGHRS, CDR2 YFSETQ. This CDR3 is 14 amino acids long. With 2 bases removed from V and 11 bases from J, the gap between germline ends came to 19 bases.

To note about this clonotype: A read error may produce the germline difference seen at one junction end. The V call is TRBV4-3, the J call TRBJ2-1; 8 nucleotides match TRBD2. CDR3 length: 15 amino acids. CDR1 and CDR2 from the germline V gene are LGHNA and YSLEER. CDR3 sequence (DNA): TGCGTCAGCAGCCAAGAAGTAGCGGGGCACAATGAGCAGTTCTTC. Residues: CVSSQEVAGHNEQFF.

The CDR3, as DNA: TGTGCCACCAGCAGAGATGGGGCTAGCGGTCCCTACGAGCAGTACTTC. It specifies CATSRDGASGPYEQYF. The V call is TRBV15, the J call TRBJ2-4; 7 bases are a match to TRBD2. TRBJ2-7 explains the end of the DNA better; the J call may be wrong. The CDR3 consists of 16 residues. Looked up from germline, CDR1 is LNHNV and CDR2 is YYDKDF (reference sequence).

The chain combines TRBV15 with TRBJ2-7; 11 positions match TRBD2. This CDR3 comprises 15 residues. Germline V gene data show CDR1 as LNHNV and CDR2 as YYDKDF (reference sequence). V was clipped by 2 bases and J by 3 bases; unmatched bases: 3. CDR3 protein: CATSRLAGGFYEQYF. The DNA of the CDR3 is TGTGCCACCAGCAGACTAGCGGGAGGCTTCTACGAGCAGTACTTC. The complete variable domain, with remaining parts taken from reference TRBV15 and TRBJ2-7, reads DAMVIQNPRYQVTQFGKPVTLSCSQTLNHNVMYWYQQKSSQAPKLLFHYYDKDFNNEADTPDNFQSRRPNTSFCFLDIRSPGLGDTAMYLCATSRLAGGFYEQYFGPGTRLTVT.

There are many counts of this clonotype. This chain connects TRBV7-8 to TRBJ2-7; D is possibly TRBD2 (6 bases). The V gene's germline CDR1 is SGHVS and CDR2 FQNEAQ. The CDR3 contains 14 residues. With 5 bases removed from V and 2 bases from J, the gap between germline ends came to 13 bases. CDR3: CASSVGTAPYEQYF. Written as DNA, the CDR3 is TGTGCCAGCAGCGTCGGGACTGCCCCCTACGAGCAGTACTTC.